The rows below give T cell receptor beta chains drawn from one sample of a study of OX40 agonist ivuxolimab in advanced cancers. Sequenced by immunoSEQ multiplex PCR; TCRdb stores in-frame clones only, minus some. Of more than 60,000 clones in the sample, about nine tenths were seen once. Material: CD4+ or CD8+ T cells sorted from blood, obtained in a trial of the OX40 agonist ivuxolimab. Every receptor here comes from an adult with an advanced solid tumor such as melanoma, head and neck, liver or kidney cancer. Each CDR3 is given with its conserved first and last residue. D genes are given only for firm matches. Only some rows state a clone size, as once, few, many or a class for expanded clones.

TRBV11-3	TRBJ2-1	-	TRBD1	TGTGCCAGCAGCTTATTAGGGGGCGGTGAGCAGTTCTTC	CASSLLGGGEQFF
TRBV5-6	TRBJ2-1	once	TRBD1	TGTGCCAGCAGCTTGACAACTTCAGGGGGTCTCCTGGACAATGAGCAGTTCTTC	CASSLTTSGGLLDNEQFF
TRBV18	TRBJ2-5	-	-	TGTGCCAGCTCACGGCGCTCCGGGGGTCGCGAGACCCAGTACTTC	CASSRRSGGRETQYF
TRBV9	TRBJ2-3	-	TRBD2	TGTGCCAGCAGCAAACGTCCCGGGACTAGCGGGAGGGCCGCTATATTCACAGATACGCAGTATTTT	CASSKRPGTSGRAAIFTDTQYF
TRBV6-6	TRBJ2-2	-	TRBD2	TGTGCCAGCAGAGGACTAGAACGGGCCGGGGAGCTGTTTTTT	CASRGLERAGELFF
TRBV5-1	TRBJ2-7	few	TRBD2	TGCGCCAGCAGCTTGGAACTAGCGGGACCCTACGAGCAGTACTTC	CASSLELAGPYEQYF
TRBV2	TRBJ1-5	-	-	TGTGCCAGCAGTGAAGTGACGGATGGCTTCCAGCATTTT	CASSEVTDGFQHF
TRBV11-3	TRBJ2-2	-	TRBD1	TGTGCCAGCAGCTACGACAGGGGAGGATCGAACACCGGGGAGCTGTTTTTT	CASSYDRGGSNTGELFF
TRBV11-3	TRBJ2-2	-	-	TGTGCCAGCAGCTTACAGGGGCCGGGGAACACCGGGGAGCTGTTTTTT	CASSLQGPGNTGELFF
TRBV5-8	TRBJ1-3	-	-	TGTGCCAGCAGCTTGCTGTACGCCTCTGGAAACACCATATATTTT	CASSLLYASGNTIYF
TRBV28	TRBJ2-1	-	TRBD2	TGTGCCAGCAGTGGACAGTACCGGACTAGCGTCTCCTACAATGAGCAGTTCTTC	CASSGQYRTSVSYNEQFF
TRBV12-5	TRBJ1-5	-	TRBD1	TGTGCTAGTGGTTTGGTATTGGGGATGGGGACAGGGCATTATCAGCCCCAGCATTTT	CASGLVLGMGTGHYQPQHF
TRBV5-4	TRBJ2-1	-	TRBD1	TGTGCCAGCAGCCCCGGCGGACAGGGGGCCAACAATGAGCAGTTCTTC	CASSPGGQGANNEQFF
TRBV28	TRBJ1-5	-	TRBD1	TGTGCCAGCAGCCTAACGGCGGGACAGGGGATTTTCTGGGGGCATCAGCCCCAGCATTTT	CASSLTAGQGIFWGHQPQHF
TRBV5-4	TRBJ1-1	-	-	TGTGCCAGCAGTCCGCAAAATGTGGGAAGCACTGAAGCTTTCTTT	CASSPQNVGSTEAFF
TRBV18	TRBJ2-1	-	-	TGTGCCAGCTCACCGGGGGCCAACAATGAGCAGTTCTTC	CASSPGANNEQFF
TRBV7-9	TRBJ2-4	-	-	TGTGCCAGCAGCTTAGATGGTGGCAAAAACATTCAGTACTTC	CASSLDGGKNIQYF
TRBV6-1	TRBJ2-2	-	-	TGTGCCAGCAGTGCCTTAAGGGAAGGAAACACCGGGGAGCTGTTTTTT	CASSALREGNTGELFF
TRBV9	TRBJ2-3	-	-	TGTGCCAGCAGCAGGGGTTCCACAGATACGCAGTATTTT	CASSRGSTDTQYF
TRBV6-5	TRBJ2-3	-	TRBD2	TGTGCCAGCAGTACACTAGCGGGACGCACAGATACGCAGTATTTT	CASSTLAGRTDTQYF
TRBV11-2	TRBJ2-1	-	TRBD1	TGTGCCAGCAGCTCCCAACAGGGGCGGGCCTACAATGAGCAGTTCTTC	CASSSQQGRAYNEQFF
TRBV19	TRBJ2-1	-	TRBD2	TGTGCCAGTAGTATGTCTAGCGGGTTACACAATGAGCAGTTCTTC	CASSMSSGLHNEQFF
TRBV10-2	TRBJ2-3	-	-	TGCGCCAGCAGTGGTTCCGTCCTAGATACGCAGTATTTT	CASSGSVLDTQYF
TRBV19	TRBJ2-5	-	TRBD1	TGTGCCAGTAGAACAGGGGGCGCCGGGCAAGAGACCCAGTACTTC	CASRTGGAGQETQYF
TRBV18	TRBJ2-5	-	TRBD2	TGTGCCAGCTCAGCGGCGGGAGGGGTTGAGACCCAGTACTTC	CASSAAGGVETQYF
TRBV5-1	TRBJ2-1	-	TRBD2	TGCGCCAGCAGCGGGGGGACTAGCTCCCATGAGCAGTTCTTC	CASSGGTSSHEQFF
TRBV2	TRBJ1-1	-	-	TGTGCCAGCGTGCCGGGACGGTTGAACACTGAAGCTTTCTTT	CASVPGRLNTEAFF
TRBV2	TRBJ2-1	-	-	TGTGCCAGCAGTGAACCCGAAGGGGGCTCCTACAATGAGCAGTTCTTC	CASSEPEGGSYNEQFF
TRBV4-3	TRBJ2-1	-	-	TGCGCCAGCAGCCAACGAGCGGGTTACAATGAGCAGTTCTTC	CASSQRAGYNEQFF
TRBV7-2	TRBJ2-2	-	TRBD2	TGTGCCAGCAGCTTAAGGCTAGCGGCTAAGGGGGAGCTGTTTTTT	CASSLRLAAKGELFF
TRBV6-6	TRBJ1-4	-	-	TGTGCCAGCAGTTACTCATCTGCGGGGAGCGAAAAACTGTTTTTT	CASSYSSAGSEKLFF
TRBV5-6	TRBJ2-3	-	-	TGTGCCAGCAGCTCTGGGACTTCTAGCACAGATACGCAGTATTTT	CASSSGTSSTDTQYF
TRBV11-3	TRBJ2-6	-	-	TGTGCCACCTCCCGGGGTTATGGGGCCAACGTCCTGACTTTC	CATSRGYGANVLTF
TRBV2	TRBJ2-7	-	TRBD1	TGTGCCAGCGGACAGGGAATAAGCGAGCAGTACTTC	CASGQGISEQYF
TRBV11-3	TRBJ2-5	-	-	TGTGCCAGCAGCTTCGGGACACCCGACGGGGAAGAGACCCAGTACTTC	CASSFGTPDGEETQYF
TRBV7-9	TRBJ2-7	-	-	TGTGCCAGCAGCTTTGGGGGTAAAGGGGATAGGAAATCCTACGAGCAGTACTTC	CASSFGGKGDRKSYEQYF
TRBV18	TRBJ1-3	-	-	TGTGCCAGCTCACCACCGTTAGAAAAAATCTCTGGAAACACCATATATTTT	CASSPPLEKISGNTIYF
TRBV9	TRBJ2-5	once	TRBD2	TGTGCCAGCAGCGCCGGGGGGGCGAACCAAGAGACCCAGTACTTC	CASSAGGANQETQYF
TRBV27	TRBJ2-5	-	-	TGTGCCAGCAGTTTGAACCCTACTTTTCAAGAGACCCAGTACTTC	CASSLNPTFQETQYF
TRBV5-1	TRBJ2-3	-	TRBD1	TGCGCCAGCAGCTTGGATGGGACAGGCTGGGGCACAGATACGCAGTATTTT	CASSLDGTGWGTDTQYF
TRBV5-1	TRBJ2-3	-	-	TGCGCCAGCAGCTTGGTCCCGTTGCTAACTTACGGCACAGATACGCAGTATTTT	CASSLVPLLTYGTDTQYF
TRBV4-1	TRBJ2-1	-	-	TGCGCCAGCAGCCCAGCGTTCGGGGACGGTGAGCAGTTCTTC	CASSPAFGDGEQFF
TRBV9	TRBJ2-3	few	-	TGTGCCAGCAGCGTAGTTGGCGGCAACACAGATACGCAGTATTTT	CASSVVGGNTDTQYF
TRBV28	TRBJ2-7	-	TRBD1	TGTGCCAGCAATCCGACAGGGGGGAGCTCCTACGAGCAGTACTTC	CASNPTGGSSYEQYF
TRBV19	TRBJ2-7	-	-	TGTGCCAGTAGTACCCAGGGATACGAGCAGTACTTC	CASSTQGYEQYF
TRBV25-1	TRBJ1-4	-	TRBD1	TGTGCCAGCAGTTCAAGACAGGGGGACTATGAAAAACTGTTTTTT	CASSSRQGDYEKLFF
TRBV5-1	TRBJ2-3	few	TRBD2	TGCGCCAGCAGCTTAGGGACTAGCGGGAGTATAGCAGATACGCAGTATTTT	CASSLGTSGSIADTQYF
TRBV6-1	TRBJ2-7	-	TRBD1	TGTGCCAGCAGTCGGACAGGGTACGGCGAGCAGTACTTC	CASSRTGYGEQYF
TRBV10-3	TRBJ2-3	-	-	TGTGCCATCAGTGAGTCAAAGGTACGAGGCACAGATACGCAGTATTTT	CAISESKVRGTDTQYF
TRBV10-2	TRBJ2-7	-	-	TGCGCCAGCAGTGATCAAGGGCTAGCGAGCTCCTACGAGCAGTACTTC	CASSDQGLASSYEQYF
TRBV6-5	TRBJ2-7	-	-	TGTGCCAGCAGTTACAGGGGTCCCTACGAGCAGTACTTC	CASSYRGPYEQYF
TRBV7-7	TRBJ2-7	-	-	TGTGCCAGCAGCTTAGAGCTAGCGTACGAGCAGTACTTC	CASSLELAYEQYF
TRBV19	TRBJ2-1	-	TRBD2	TGTGCCAGTAGTATAGATAGCGGGAGGGAGCAGTTCTTC	CASSIDSGREQFF
TRBV2	TRBJ1-3	-	-	TGTGCCAGCAGTGAGGGGGGGCGAAGCTCTGGAAACACCATATATTTT	CASSEGGRSSGNTIYF
TRBV5-6	TRBJ2-7	-	TRBD2	TGTGCCAGCAGCACCGGGACTAGGTACGAGCAGTACTTC	CASSTGTRYEQYF
TRBV4-3	TRBJ2-2	-	TRBD2	TGCGCCAGCAGCCAAGCGCAGCTAGCGGGAGACTTTACCGGGGAGCTGTTTTTT	CASSQAQLAGDFTGELFF
TRBV7-6	TRBJ2-1	-	TRBD2	TGTGCCAGCAGTCTAGCGGCGGCCCCGAGCTCCTACAATGAGCAGTTCTTC	CASSLAAAPSSYNEQFF
TRBV7-2	TRBJ2-1	-	TRBD2	TGTGCCAGCAGCCCCTCCCCGGGCGGGAGGGTGAATGAGCAGTTCTTC	CASSPSPGGRVNEQFF
TRBV29-1	TRBJ1-5	-	TRBD1	TGCAGCGTTTCAACCGGGACAGGGCAGCAATCAGCCCAGCATTTT	CSVSTGTGQQSAQHF